The clone carrying this T cell receptor (beta chain) came up many times. The identical CDR3 is also encoded by other nucleotide sequences in the sample. The data were obtained in a study of metastatic and nonmetastatic thyroid tumors. Study-level background: Repertoires were compared across blood and tumor or nodule tissue from malignant and benign thyroid patients.

Original processing methods: The distant-metastasis classifier for papillary thyroid cancer was built from CDR3 differences across clinicopathological groups. TCRdb reanalyzed the PCR reads with MiXCR. The V and J calls and clone size come from TCRdb's table, not from the authors' own analysis. The sample contains more than 20,000 clones, about an eighth of which appear only once. Germline lookup yields CDR1 MNHEY and CDR2 SMNVEV (reference sequence). The V gene lost 5 bases and the J gene lost 0 bases, with 10 bases spanning the gap. The CDR3 has 14 residues. Nobody among the patients had been given any treatment before thyroid surgery.

V usage is TRBV27 and J usage is TRBJ1-1, with no clear D. The source of this sequence is a female donor with papillary thyroid cancer or a benign thyroid nodule (not recorded which). Some clones in this sample may be carry-over from other donors' samples. Source material: blood. CDR3 region: CASSPGTLNTEAFF. The CDR3, as DNA: TGTGCCAGCAGTCCAGGTACTCTGAACACTGAAGCTTTCTTT.